This TCR beta chain was retrieved from a study of shared clonotypes between healthy human individuals (dated by TCRdb to about 2020). For the wider study: The cohort comprised a couple of women and a few men aged 18 to 49 years. Libraries were prepared and TCR repertoires were sequenced by different laboratories using diverse techniques, in order to increase sequencing depth and limit assay-specific biases. To estimate repertoire size and how much clonotypes are shared between individuals, the study performed deep sequencing of blood TCR repertoires from roughly five healthy adults. Between about 0.85 and 9.5 billion PBMCs per donor were obtained by leukapheresis. For each donor, three plates each were used for CD4 naive and CD4 memory, two plates were used for CD8 naive, and one plate was used for CD8 memory.

TCR CDR3 regions were amplified from genomic DNA by multiplex PCR using the deep immunoSEQ assay. For each cell subset, the extracted genomic DNA was distributed evenly across all wells of several immunoSEQ 96-well plates, and each plate served as one replicate. For sorted subsets, each replicate PCR was loaded with about 0.2 ug genomic DNA, equivalent to some 31,000 T cell genomes. Purified libraries were quantified with a Qubit 3.0 fluorometer, sized on a Bioanalyzer 2100, and re-quantified with the KAPA Library Quantification kit. Every immunoSEQ 96-well plate was sequenced on a dedicated single-read 150-cycle Illumina NextSeq 550 flow cell. The study's processing was this. Because only junctional sequences without quality scores were contained in the immunoSEQ output, filtering matching that applied to full-length reads could not be performed. To assign V/J genes and CDR3, sequences were annotated against IMGT germline references using PyIR, a Python wrapper for IgBLAST v1.9. Reads were removed for weak V/J assignments (E-value above 1e-6), missing CDR3, stop codons, out-of-frame junctions, or ambiguous translated residues. V3J clonotypes were defined as sequences sharing an identical inferred V gene, J gene, and CDR3 amino acid sequence. Percentage overlap between repertoires was computed as shared unique clonotypes divided by the size of the smaller repertoire. RTK rarefaction, the Chao1 estimator, and Recon v2.1 estimates of unobserved clonotypes were used to assess repertoire richness. For all TCRbeta clonotypes obtained by the gDNA method from a few donors, generation probabilities were computed with OLGA. What TCRdb holds here is the immuneACCESS table cut down to in-frame rearrangements. Part of the clones is not present; checked against another copy, under half of the missing clones reflect an unresolved V gene, and the others are unexplained. The DNA was the basis for D and trimming; V, J and clone size are from that table. The sample table contains millions of clones; only one count was recorded for over 85% of them. The ten largest account for 0.1% to 0.15% of the sample.

What the study reported, not specific to this receptor: Because the study included a small number of donors, the genetic and exposure-history diversity represented was limited. Only blood was sampled, and tissue TCR repertoires likely differ from those in blood. Larger estimated clonotype richness was generally found for naive subsets than for memory subsets. Sharing across a few donors was observed for about 5% of naive CD4, 3% to 3.5% of naive CD8, 2% to 2.5% of memory CD4, and 0.4% of memory CD8 clonotypes. Based on pairwise subsampling, the degree of clonotype sharing among donors was expected to be affected by sequencing depth. Even with the large sequencing depth, rarefaction of the sorted-subset datasets indicated that sequencing was incomplete. Compared with non-shared clonotypes, clonotypes shared by all four sorted-subset donors had higher generation probabilities.

A note on this clone: Its recognized antigen is unknown. Base quality data are lacking; no much larger clone is found one base away.

The donors were healthy, HIV-negative adults with no recently reported acute infections or vaccinations. Only Caucasian adults living in Nashville, Tennessee, USA were represented among the donors. Magnetic negative selection was used to enrich CD4+ T cells, after which naive cells were positively selected on CD45RA and the negative fraction became the memory subset. Blood was collected by leukapheresis, and PBMCs were isolated by Ficoll-Histopaque density gradient centrifugation and then cryopreserved in liquid nitrogen vapor phase. Purity and quantity of every magnetically sorted T cell population were checked by analytical flow cytometry. Genomic DNA was isolated from each sorted fraction and quantified by UV absorbance on a Nanodrop 2000c. V and J are truncated by 2 bases and 7 bases respectively, leaving an intervening sequence of 16 bases. Including cysteine and phenylalanine, the CDR3 has 14 amino acids. Of all the DNA, just the CDR3 is kept, 42 bases in frame from base 1. Looking up the germline V gene yields CDR1 SGHRS and CDR2 YFSETQ.

The clonotype was recovered from a man younger than 35 in good health. Sequenced: naive CD4+ T cells sorted from blood. Interpreted using the paper, the cell subset or site label stands for: CD45RA+ positively selected. The chain is assembled from TRBV5-1 and TRBJ2-7; 5 matching bases give a weak D call of TRBD1. This receptor has the CDR3 CASSFVQGLGEQYF. The DNA reads TGCGCCAGCAGCTTTGTCCAGGGATTGGGGGAGCAGTACTTC.